Given below is one TCR beta chain in context. Clinical history as reported by participants underpinned cohort assignment. The data belong to a study of blood T cell repertoires in COVID-19. The length of the CDR3 is 11 residues. Trimming took off 7 bases at V and 7 bases at J, with 8 bases between the two ends. Germline values: CDR1 SNHLY, CDR2 FYNNEI. In the original analysis: Estimates of nucleated cell counts were drawn from the amplification of reference gene primers. TCRdb's copy holds only in-frame clones and misses some; the assay was immunoSEQ multiplex PCR. That table supplies the V and J calls and clone size; D and trimming were determined from the DNA. This sample has 350,000 to 550,000 clones, with 70% to 90% found just once.

The chain links TRBV2 to TRBJ2-1; tentatively, D is TRBD1 (6 bases). The specimen sequenced was PBMCs or T cells enriched from blood (not recorded which). This receptor was taken from a woman younger than 35 with acute COVID-19. The CDR3, as DNA: TGTGCCAGCACTCAGGGGAATGAGCAGTTCTTC. Its protein is CASTQGNEQFF.